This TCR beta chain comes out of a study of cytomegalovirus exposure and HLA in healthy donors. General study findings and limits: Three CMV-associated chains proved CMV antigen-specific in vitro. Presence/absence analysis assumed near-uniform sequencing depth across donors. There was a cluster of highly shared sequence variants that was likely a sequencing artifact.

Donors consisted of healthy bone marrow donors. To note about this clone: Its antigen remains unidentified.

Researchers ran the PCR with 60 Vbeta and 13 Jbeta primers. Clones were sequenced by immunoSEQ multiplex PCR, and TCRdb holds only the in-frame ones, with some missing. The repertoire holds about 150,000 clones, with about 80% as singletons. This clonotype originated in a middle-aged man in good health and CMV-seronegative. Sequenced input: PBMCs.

The CDR3 DNA reads as TGTGCCAGCAGCCCGCCCAAAGTAGGGGGAGAAGAGACCCAGTACTTC. Its translation: CASSPPKVGGEETQYF. This chain uses TRBV5-6 with TRBJ2-5; TRBD1 is a possible D gene (6 bases). The germline V gene encodes CDR1 SGHDT and CDR2 YYEEEE. The length of the CDR3 is 16 residues. Trimming left V 4 bases short and J 3 bases short, with 19 bases between.